The next 23 T cell receptor beta chains were all read from a single sample in a study of blood T cell repertoires in COVID-19. Sequencing was performed with immunoSEQ multiplex PCR; in TCRdb, only in-frame clones are kept and a portion is missing. The sample shows under 250,000 clones, around 90% of them seen only once. The sequenced material came from PBMCs or T cells enriched from blood (not recorded which). These receptors were collected from a woman aged 40-49 years who had been exposed to COVID-19.

The V and J genes are TRBV2 and TRBJ2-1; 13 positions match TRBD2. Germline CDR1 is SNHLY and CDR2 is FYNNEI. The CDR3 runs to 13 residues. The V segment lost 6 bases and the J segment 12 bases; nucleotides outside the gene matches: 5. The CDR3 bases are TGTGCCAGCAGGGGACTAGCGGGACTTCGGCAGTTCTTC. It translates to CASRGLAGLRQFF. The variable domain in full, completed from reference TRBV2 and TRBJ2-1, reads EPEVTQTPSHQVTQMGQEVILRCVPISNHLYFYWYRQILGQKVEFLVSFYNNEISEKSEIFDDQFSVERPDGSNFTLKIRSTKLEDSAMYFCASRGLAGLRQFFGPGTRLTVL.

The genes are TRBV11-1 and TRBJ2-7; D perhaps matches TRBD1 (6 bases). The length of the CDR3 is 12 residues. The germline V and J ends were trimmed by 2 bases and 5 bases, with 7 bases remaining between them. CDR1 is SGHAT and CDR2 is FQDESV in the germline V gene (reference sequence). The CDR3 region has the DNA TGTGCCAGCAGCTTATGGGGGCACGAGCAGTACTTC. Translating gives CASSLWGHEQYF. The full variable domain, completed using reference TRBV11-1 and TRBJ2-7, is EAEVAQSPRYKITEKSQAVAFWCDPISGHATLYWYRQILGQGPELLVQFQDESVVDDSQLPKDRFSAERLKGVDSTLKIQPAELGDSAMYLCASSLWGHEQYFGPGTRLTVT.

This chain links TRBV3-1 (or the pseudogene TRBV3-2) with TRBJ1-2; 7 bases line up with TRBD1. Trimming removed 4 bases from V and 0 bases from J; junction bases left unmatched: 5. The CDR3 runs to 15 residues. The V gene's germline CDR1 is LGHDT and CDR2 YNNKEL (reference sequence). The CDR3 coding sequence is TGTGCCAGCAGCCCCTGGACAGGAGCTAACTATGGCTACACCTTC. Translation: CASSPWTGANYGYTF.

The sample holds a few counts of this clone. The rearrangement uses TRBV3-1 (or the pseudogene TRBV3-2) and TRBJ2-1; D might be TRBD1 (5 bases). The CDR3 extends over 12 amino acids. CDR1 and CDR2 (germline): LGHDT, YNNKEL (reference sequence). V was trimmed by 4 bases and J by 8 bases, leaving 9 bases between them. In DNA form, the CDR3 reads TGTGCCAGCAGCCTGCAGGGCTATGAGCAGTTCTTC. The encoded protein is CASSLQGYEQFF.

The chain combines TRBV27 with TRBJ2-1; D is unresolved. The CDR3 is 13 residues long. Per germline, CDR1 MNHEY and CDR2 SMNVEV (reference sequence). V was trimmed by 5 bases and J by 0 bases, leaving 5 bases between them. The CDR3, as DNA: TGTGCCAGCAGTCCCGGCTCCTACAATGAGCAGTTCTTC. Its translation: CASSPGSYNEQFF.

The V call is TRBV19, the J call TRBJ1-5; 8 nucleotides line up with TRBD1. The germline V gene encodes CDR1 LNHDA and CDR2 SQIVND (reference sequence). The V gene end was trimmed by 2 bases and the J gene end by 7 bases; junction bases not matched to a gene: 1. The CDR3 is made up of 13 amino acids. CDR3 sequence: CASSIQGAQPQHF. The CDR3 coding sequence is TGTGCCAGTAGTATACAGGGGGCCCAGCCCCAGCATTTT.

In the case of this clone: Additional DNA sequences in this sample encode the identical CDR3. The rearrangement uses TRBV6-4 and TRBJ2-1; the D gene is possibly TRBD2 (5 bases). CDR3 length: 14 residues. V dropped 3 bases and J dropped 7 bases, with 13 bases sitting between them. Germline V gene data show CDR1 as MRHNA and CDR2 as SNTAGT. CDR3 protein: CASSDGTGGNEQFF. DNA for the CDR3: TGTGCCAGCAGTGATGGCACGGGCGGGAATGAGCAGTTCTTC.

The V and J genes are TRBV11-3 and TRBJ1-1; no reliable D call. V gave up 6 bases and J gave up 0 bases, with 17 bases separating them. CDR1 is SGHNT, CDR2 YENEEA, per germline. This CDR3 is built from 16 residues. CDR3 loop: CASRPGRARMNTEAFF. The CDR3 DNA follows: TGTGCCAGCAGGCCGGGGAGGGCAAGGATGAACACTGAAGCTTTCTTT. Variable domain in full (rest from reference TRBV11-3 and TRBJ1-1): EAGVVQSPRYKIIEKKQPVAFWCNPISGHNTLYWYLQNLGQGPELLIRYENEEAVDDSQLPKDRFSAERLKGVDSTLKIQPAELGDSAVYLCASRPGRARMNTEAFFGQGTRLTVV.

The CDR3 sequence: CASTDSSNSPLHF. The CDR3 DNA is TGTGCCAGCACGGACAGTTCTAATTCACCCCTCCACTTT. This rearrangement joins TRBV12-3 or TRBV12-4 to TRBJ1-6, with D maybe TRBD1 (6 bases). The V and J ends lost 7 bases and 6 bases respectively, with 10 bases between them. This CDR3 has 13 amino acids.

The genes are TRBV6-4 and TRBJ2-1; TRBD2 aligns across 10 bases. The V segment lost 4 bases and the J segment 5 bases; nucleotides outside the gene matches: 17. Germline V gene lookup returns CDR1 MRHNA and CDR2 SNTAGT. CDR3 size: 19 residues. DNA for the CDR3: TGTGCCAGCAGTGCCCCTCCGGATACTAGCGGGGTAAGAGACAATGAGCAGTTCTTC. Protein product: CASSAPPDTSGVRDNEQFF.

This chain uses TRBV9 with TRBJ1-1, with a weak D call TRBD1 (5 bases). CDR1 and CDR2 from the germline V gene are SGDLS and YYNGEE. The V end lost 5 bases, the J end lost 4 bases, and 15 bases lay between the germline ends. CDR3 size: 14 residues. In nucleotides, the CDR3 is TGTGCCAGCAGAGCAGGGATGAGTGTCACTGAAGCTTTCTTT. Amino acid sequence: CASRAGMSVTEAFF.

The chain joins TRBV19 to TRBJ2-1, with D perhaps matching TRBD1 (6 bases). The germline V gene has CDR1 LNHDA and CDR2 SQIVND (reference sequence). The CDR3 runs to 16 residues. V gave up 5 bases and J gave up 6 bases, with 20 bases separating them. In DNA, the CDR3 is TGTGCCAGTAGTGCCTCCGGGACACATATGTTCAATGAGCAGTTCTTC. This encodes CASSASGTHMFNEQFF.

This clone is a singleton in its sample. The chain couples TRBV19 to TRBJ1-5; TRBD1 matches 7 bases. J lost 6 bases, V lost 4 bases, and 9 bases had no gene match. The CDR3 consists of 15 residues. Germline assignment: CDR1 LNHDA and CDR2 SQIVND (reference sequence). The CDR3 sequence: CASSTLDRVVQPQHF. CDR3 in DNA: TGTGCCAGTAGTACACTAGACAGGGTTGTTCAGCCCCAGCATTTT.

The chain combines TRBV6-4 with TRBJ1-6; no definite D call. Trimming removed 7 bases at V and 5 bases at J, with 15 bases between. The CDR3 contains 15 residues. Germline V gives CDR1 MRHNA, CDR2 SNTAGT. This chain's CDR3 is CASILPQCHNSPLHF. CDR3 sequence (DNA): TGTGCCAGCATCCTACCCCAATGCCATAATTCACCCCTCCACTTT.

The chain couples TRBV18 to TRBJ1-1; D gene unclear. The CDR3 spans 13 residues. Germline CDR1 and CDR2: KGHSH and LQKENI. V dropped 4 bases and J dropped 3 bases, with 9 bases sitting between them. The CDR3 DNA reads as TGTGCCAGCTCACGGTCTGCAGACACTGAAGCTTTCTTT. It specifies CASSRSADTEAFF.

The chain joins TRBV10-3 to TRBJ2-2, with TRBD2 as a possible D gene (5 bases). Trimming removed 7 bases at V and 0 bases at J, with 9 bases between. Germline assignment: CDR1 ENHRY and CDR2 SYGVKD. The CDR3 is 14 amino acids. The CDR3 DNA follows: TGTGCCATCAATCCGGGATCGAACACCGGGGAGCTGTTTTTT. Translation gives CAINPGSNTGELFF.

The rearrangement links TRBV4-1 to TRBJ2-7, with 8 bases identical to TRBD2. Germline values: CDR1 MGHRA, CDR2 YSYEKL. The CDR3 runs to 13 residues. V dropped 4 bases and J dropped 3; count of bases not matched to a gene: 2. CDR3 sequence (DNA): TGCGCCAGCAGCCGAACTAGCGGCTACGAGCAGTACTTC. Its translation is CASSRTSGYEQYF.

This chain links TRBV14 with TRBJ2-7, with 8 bases matching TRBD1. Trimming cost V 4 bases and J 0 bases; bases outside gene matches: 17. Germline CDR1 reads SGHDN; CDR2 reads FVKESK. This CDR3 comprises 19 residues. CDR3 nucleotides: TGTGCCAGCAGCCTCCGAGACACTATGGGACAGGTCAGCTCCTACGAGCAGTACTTC. Encoded protein: CASSLRDTMGQVSSYEQYF.

The chain recombines TRBV21-1 with TRBJ1-4; the D call TRBD1 from the table was never checked on the DNA. TRBV21-1 is tagged as a pseudogene. The CDR3 covers 20 residues. The CDR3 reads CASSKVYQDRRPMSNEKLFF. Here the CDR3 DNA reads TGTGCCAGCAGCAAAGTATATCAGGACAGGAGACCTATGTCTAATGAAAAACTGTTTTTT.

The genes are TRBV2 and TRBJ1-1; no definite D call. The CDR3 totals 13 residues. The V and J ends lost 7 bases and 3 bases respectively, with 12 bases between them. Germline assignment: CDR1 SNHLY and CDR2 FYNNEI. The CDR3, as DNA: TGTGCCAGCAAGGCCGAGGGTTACACTGAAGCTTTCTTT. Amino acid sequence: CASKAEGYTEAFF. Supplemented by reference TRBV2 and TRBJ1-1, the full variable domain reads EPEVTQTPSHQVTQMGQEVILRCVPISNHLYFYWYRQILGQKVEFLVSFYNNEISEKSEIFDDQFSVERPDGSNFTLKIRSTKLEDSAMYFCASKAEGYTEAFFGQGTRLTVV.

The V and J genes are TRBV10-3 and TRBJ1-2; D remains unclear. The CDR3 extends over 14 amino acids. The V gene lost 0 bases and the J gene lost 1 base, with 6 bases spanning the gap. The germline CDR1 and CDR2 sequences are ENHRY and SYGVKD. The CDR3 is CAISESPVNYGYTF. The DNA of the CDR3 is TGTGCCATCAGTGAGTCGCCAGTTAACTATGGCTACACCTTC.

This clone was seen only a few times. This chain links TRBV5-6 with TRBJ2-5; the D is unclear. CDR1 and CDR2 from the germline V gene are SGHDT and YYEEEE. The CDR3 consists of 15 residues. The ends were cut back, 3 bases at V and 4 bases at J, with 16 bases in the middle. The CDR3 region has the DNA TGTGCCAGCAGCTACCGGGTTCCCTTCACAGAGACCCAGTACTTC. As protein: CASSYRVPFTETQYF.

The chain is built from TRBV3-1 (or the pseudogene TRBV3-2) and TRBJ2-7; the match to TRBD2 covers 7 bases. This CDR3 region has 16 residues. Germline V gives CDR1 LGHDT, CDR2 YNNKEL (reference sequence). The trim removed 0 bases at V and 4 bases at J, leaving 9 bases unmatched. The CDR3 DNA reads TGTGCCAGCAGCCAAGAAAGCAGGCTAGCGGTGTACGAGCAGTACGTC. Translation: CASSQESRLAVYEQYV.